Below are 13 T cell receptor beta chains sequenced from a single sample in a study of CD8 T cells in ankylosing spondylitis. TCRdb recomputed calls from the 5' RACE reads with MiXCR, one row per CDR3 protein. Of around 250,000 distinct CDR3 sequences in the sample, roughly 18% are singletons; the top ten hold around 33%. The material sequenced was blood, either unsorted or a sorted T cell fraction (not recorded which). The receptors stem from a male donor with ankylosing spondylitis or in good health (not recorded which).

This chain links TRBV4-1 with TRBJ2-1, with 10 nucleotides matching TRBD2. The CDR3 covers 16 residues. Germline-derived CDR1 and CDR2 are MGHRA and YSYEKL. With V trimmed by 2 bases and J by 4 bases, 5 bases remained unmatched. The CDR3 loop is CASSQTGTSVYNEQFF. DNA for the CDR3: TGCGCCAGCAGCCAAACCGGGACTAGCGTATACAATGAGCAGTTCTTC.

This chain connects TRBV29-1 to TRBJ2-1, with 8 bases aligning to TRBD2. The V segment lost 1 base and the J segment 0 bases; nucleotides outside the gene matches: 8. CDR3 size: 17 residues. CDR1 is SQVTM, CDR2 ANQGSEA, per germline. CDR3 protein: CSVEGGYSGTSYNEQFF. In DNA, the CDR3 is TGCAGCGTTGAAGGCGGATATAGCGGGACCTCCTACAATGAGCAGTTCTTC.

V gene TRBV4-1 combines with J gene TRBJ1-2; 9 bases are shared with TRBD1. The CDR3 has 14 residues. The germline V gene has CDR1 MGHRA and CDR2 YSYEKL. After removal of 4 bases from V and 6 bases from J, the junction contained 6 bases not matched to a gene. Written as DNA, the CDR3 is TGCGCCAGCAGCCCTCGCACAGGGGGCAATGGCTACACCTTC. Protein: CASSPRTGGNGYTF.

The chain has TRBV27 and TRBJ2-1; 8 nucleotides align to TRBD1. Unmatched junction bases numbered 7, after V lost 6 bases and J lost 3 bases. The V gene's germline CDR1 is MNHEY and CDR2 SMNVEV (reference sequence). The CDR3 runs 15 residues. In nucleotides, the CDR3 is TGTGCCAGCAGCCTAGGCGGACAGGGCTACAATGAGCAGTTCTTC. It yields the protein CASSLGGQGYNEQFF.

This clonotype was detected ten times or more. The chain carries TRBV5-6 and TRBJ2-2, with unresolved D. Trimming took off 2 bases at V and 0 bases at J, with 14 bases between the two ends. The CDR3 contains 17 residues. Germline V gene lookup returns CDR1 SGHDT and CDR2 YYEEEE. As DNA, the CDR3 is TGTGCCAGCAGCTTTTCGTTGGGGATCACGAACACCGGGGAGCTGTTTTTT. The encoded protein is CASSFSLGITNTGELFF.

This clonotype was detected many times. The rearrangement joins TRBV9 to TRBJ2-1; unclear D gene. The CDR3 length is 15 residues. CDR1 is SGDLS and CDR2 is YYNGEE in the germline V gene. Trimming took 0 bases from V and 1 from J, leaving 8 bases between them. The CDR3 nucleotides are TGTGCCAGCAGCGTAGAGAGGTGGTCCTACAATGAGCAGTTCTTC. As protein: CASSVERWSYNEQFF.

To note about this clonotype: With a much larger clone just one base away, this may be a read error. The V call is TRBV6-5, the J call TRBJ2-2; D gene uncertain. With 4 bases removed from V and 6 bases from J, the gap between germline ends came to 9 bases. The germline gives CDR1 MNHEY, CDR2 SVGAGI. This CDR3 has 13 residues. The DNA of the CDR3 is TGTGCCAGCAGTTCCTCGGGTTCCGGGGAGCTGTTTTTT. Its translation is CASSSSGSGELFF.

This clonotype was observed at least ten times. J is TRBJ1-3 and V is TRBV7-9, with 11 bases fitting TRBD1. The germline V gene has CDR1 SEHNR and CDR2 FQNEAQ (reference sequence). The V gene end was trimmed by 5 bases and the J gene end by 0 bases; junction bases not matched to a gene: 3. There are 16 residues in the CDR3. CDR3: CASSTGTGGSGNTIYF. CDR3 coding DNA: TGTGCCAGCAGCACAGGGACAGGGGGCTCTGGAAACACCATATATTTT.

This clonotype appeared many times. The J gene is TRBJ2-5, the V gene TRBV14; 8 nucleotides align to TRBD1. There are 16 residues in the CDR3. The V gene end was trimmed by 0 bases and the J gene end by 4 bases; junction bases not matched to a gene: 7. Germline-derived CDR1 and CDR2 are SGHDN and FVKESK. CDR3 protein: CASSQEFQGAGETQYF. The CDR3 region has the DNA TGTGCCAGCAGCCAAGAATTCCAGGGGGCAGGAGAGACCCAGTACTTC.

The chain is built from TRBV5-1 and TRBJ2-7; TRBD1 agrees at 7 bases. CDR1 is SGHRS, CDR2 YFSETQ, per germline. The ends lost 2 bases at V and 3 bases at J; junction bases unmatched: 5. The CDR3 has 14 amino acids. In DNA form, the CDR3 reads TGCGCCAGCAGCTTTATGACAGGGAGCTACGAGCAGTACTTC. Its translation is CASSFMTGSYEQYF.

This clonotype was detected many times. V gene TRBV12-3 or TRBV12-4 combines with J gene TRBJ2-7; D is unresolved. The CDR3 runs to 13 residues. V shed 6 bases and J shed 0 bases, with 9 bases lying between them. CDR3 DNA sequence: TGTGCCAGCAGAGGCGAAAGCTCCTACGAGCAGTACTTC. It yields the protein CASRGESSYEQYF.

V is TRBV20-1 and J is TRBJ2-1, with D perhaps being TRBD1 or TRBD2 (5 bases each). This CDR3 is built from 16 residues. The V gene lost 5 bases and the J gene lost 3 bases, with 20 bases spanning the gap. Germline CDR1 DFQATT, CDR2 SNEGSKA (reference sequence). The CDR3 DNA reads as TGCAGTGCTGCCCAAATACTAGGGACGGGCTACAATGAGCAGTTCTTC. Encoded protein: CSAAQILGTGYNEQFF.

The genes are TRBV18 and TRBJ2-5; TRBD2 might be the D (6 bases). V was shortened by 3 bases and J by 5 bases, with 16 bases between the two germline ends. Looked up from germline, CDR1 is KGHSH and CDR2 is LQKENI. The length of the CDR3 is 15 residues. CDR3 nucleotides: TGTGCCAGCTCACCCCGGGACTCCAATGGGGAGACCCAGTACTTC. It translates to CASSPRDSNGETQYF.